Listed here are 24 T cell receptor beta chains from one sample, sequenced in a study of cytomegalovirus exposure and HLA in healthy donors. 13 Jbeta primers and 60 Vbeta primers were used for the PCR. The table came from immunoSEQ multiplex PCR; TCRdb's copy has only in-frame clones and leaves some out. The table has 200,000 to 250,000 clones, around four fifths seen once. Sequencing was carried out using PBMCs. The source is a male donor in good health and CMV-seronegative.

The chain uses TRBV30 and TRBJ2-7, with D possibly TRBD2 on 5 matching bases. Germline assignment: CDR1 GTSNPN and CDR2 SVGIG (reference sequence). The CDR3 runs 14 residues. With 8 bases removed from V and 4 bases from J, the gap between germline ends came to 21 bases. The DNA for the CDR3 is TGTGCCGGATACTCACGAGGGAATTCGTACGAGCAGTACTTC. The encoded protein is CAGYSRGNSYEQYF.

The gene calls are TRBV6-5 and TRBJ2-7; D not resolved. This CDR3 region has 13 residues. The germline V gene encodes CDR1 MNHEY and CDR2 SVGAGI. Between the trimmed V and J ends, which lost 7 bases and 6 bases, there was a span of 16 bases. The CDR3 loop reads CASTHPISREQYF. CDR3 DNA sequence: TGTGCCAGCACCCATCCCATTAGTCGCGAGCAGTACTTC.

The CDR3 DNA sequence: TGTGCCAGCAGCGCTCCCGGACAGATAAAACTGTTTTTT. Its protein is CASSAPGQIKLFF. This sequence joins TRBV11-2 and TRBJ1-4; a weak D match, TRBD1 (6 bases). Germline V gene data show CDR1 as SGHAT and CDR2 as FQNNGV. Trimming stripped 5 bases from V and 10 bases from J, with 14 bases between. This CDR3 has 13 amino acids.

Regarding this clone: The junction shows a germline mismatch at one end, possibly a read error. The V call is TRBV7-7, the J call TRBJ2-5; 7 positions agree with TRBD2. Germline loops: CDR1 SSHAT, CDR2 FNYEAQ (reference sequence). The CDR3 runs to 14 residues. The CDR3 nucleotides are TGTGCTAGCAGCCAAACCGGGACTAAAGAGACCCAGTACTTC. It encodes CASSQTGTKETQYF.

This chain links TRBV5-4 with TRBJ1-4, with D possibly TRBD1 on 6 matching bases. There are 15 residues in the CDR3. The germline V and J ends were trimmed by 0 bases and 7 bases, with 13 bases remaining between them. Per germline, CDR1 SGHNT and CDR2 YYREEE (reference sequence). The CDR3, as DNA: TGTGCCAGCAGCTTGGATGGGGGGGCAAGTGAAAAACTGTTTTTT. Its protein product is CASSLDGGASEKLFF.

This rearrangement joins TRBV7-9 to TRBJ2-7, with no clear D. Trimming cost V 5 bases and J 1 base, with 15 bases left between them. This CDR3 spans 15 amino acids. CDR1 is SEHNR and CDR2 is FQNEAQ in the germline V gene (reference sequence). CDR3 nucleotides: TGTGCCAGCAGCCAGGTCCACGGAATGTCCTACGAGCAGTACTTC. Protein: CASSQVHGMSYEQYF.

V gene TRBV6-5 combines with J gene TRBJ2-7; the D gene is possibly TRBD2 (6 bases). The CDR3 runs 13 residues. CDR1 is MNHEY and CDR2 is SVGAGI in the germline V gene. V was pared by 0 bases and J by 6 bases, with 9 bases between. As DNA, the CDR3 is TGTGCCAGCAGTTACTCGGGGGGAGGCGAGCAGTACTTC. Protein product: CASSYSGGGEQYF.

This chain links TRBV6-1 with TRBJ1-5; 8 bases match TRBD1. J gave up 4 bases and V 4 bases, and 6 bases lay outside the gene matches. Germline assignment: CDR1 MNHNS and CDR2 SASEGT. The CDR3 is made up of 15 amino acids. DNA for the CDR3: TGTGCCAGCAGTGCTAGGGACAGGCAAAATCAGCCCCAGCATTTT. Protein: CASSARDRQNQPQHF.

This rearrangement joins TRBV12-5 to TRBJ2-1; no clear D gene. The length of the CDR3 is 12 residues. Germline CDR1 reads LGHNT; CDR2 reads FRNRAP. V lost 3 bases, J lost 9 bases, and 9 bases lay in between. The CDR3 sequence: CASGFPTGEQFF. The CDR3 DNA reads as TGTGCTAGTGGTTTCCCAACTGGTGAGCAGTTCTTC.

A few counts support this clone. The chain is built from TRBV5-1 and TRBJ1-1; D unclear. Germline V lookup: CDR1 SGHRS, CDR2 YFSETQ. V was pared by 4 bases and J by 5 bases, with 18 bases between. The CDR3 runs to 15 residues. CDR3 DNA: TGCGCCAGCAGCCGCGAGGGTAAAAGGATAACTGAAGCTTTCTTT. It encodes CASSREGKRITEAFF.

This chain connects TRBV7-3 to TRBJ2-3, with TRBD2 matching 8 bases. Looked up from germline, CDR1 is SGHTA and CDR2 is FQGTGA. The V gene end was trimmed by 5 bases and the J gene end by 5 bases; junction bases not matched to a gene: 15. The CDR3 is 17 amino acids. CDR3 residues: CASSPGSGLAGKDTQYF. The CDR3, as DNA: TGTGCCAGCAGCCCCGGTTCCGGGTTAGCGGGAAAAGATACGCAGTATTTT.

This chain connects TRBV5-8 to TRBJ2-1, with 11 bases that match TRBD2. The CDR3 consists of 14 residues. CDR1 is SGHTS, CDR2 YDEGEE, per germline. Trimming at V came to 3 bases and at J to 9 bases, leaving 5 bases not matched to a gene. CDR3 region: CASSSSGRLAEQFF. The CDR3 DNA is TGTGCCAGCAGCTCTAGCGGGAGGTTAGCTGAGCAGTTCTTC.

The chain joins TRBV7-3 to TRBJ2-1; weak D call: TRBD2 (5 bases). This CDR3 contains 15 residues. Germline V gene lookup returns CDR1 SGHTA and CDR2 FQGTGA. Trimming took off 2 bases at V and 1 base at J, with 9 bases between the two ends. Here the CDR3 reads CASSLEGHSYNEQFF. The DNA for the CDR3 is TGTGCCAGCAGCTTAGAGGGCCATTCCTACAATGAGCAGTTCTTC.

The chain carries TRBV1 and TRBJ2-1; the tabulated D call, TRBD2, remains unverified against the DNA. TRBV1 is marked as a pseudogene. The CDR3 runs to 16 residues. CDR3 amino acids: CTSSLKDPPRGNEQFF. CDR3 nucleotides: TGCACCAGCAGCCTAAAGGACCCGCCGCGGGGCAATGAGCAGTTCTTC.

In this sample, this clone turned up a few times. The genes are TRBV6-5 and TRBJ1-1, with D uncertain. Germline CDR1 reads MNHEY; CDR2 reads SVGAGI. V lost 5 bases and J lost 3, with 4 bases in between. The CDR3 runs 11 residues. CDR3 sequence (DNA): TGTGCCAGCAGTCATCACACTGAAGCTTTCTTT. This encodes CASSHHTEAFF.

The chain combines TRBV19 with TRBJ1-1; 8 bases line up with TRBD1. From germline, CDR1 is LNHDA and CDR2 SQIVND (reference sequence). The CDR3 is 14 amino acids. The ends lost 6 bases at V and 10 bases at J; junction bases unmatched: 13. The CDR3 DNA sequence: TGTGCCAGTAGCCCAAACAGGGGGGCAGATCGAGCTTTCTTT. Translated: CASSPNRGADRAFF.

This clone has just a few counts. The V call is TRBV12-5, the J call TRBJ1-5; no clear D gene. In germline, CDR1 is LGHNT, CDR2 FRNRAP. CDR3 length: 11 residues. V lost 6 bases and J 4 bases, leaving 4 bases between the germline ends. The CDR3 reads CASGHNQPQHF. The CDR3 bases are TGTGCTAGTGGCCATAATCAGCCCCAGCATTTT.

The gene calls are TRBV5-5 and TRBJ1-1, with D perhaps matching TRBD1 (5 bases). CDR1 SGHKS and CDR2 YYEKEE come from the germline V gene (reference sequence). This CDR3 spans 14 amino acids. V lost 3 bases, J lost 6 bases, and 15 bases lay in between. As DNA, the CDR3 is TGTGCCAGCAGCTGGTCCTTTGGGGCTGCTGAAGCTTTCTTT. Translated: CASSWSFGAAEAFF.

The chain links TRBV9 to TRBJ2-7; TRBD2 matches 7 bases. This CDR3 region has 15 residues. Losses at the gene ends were 0 bases for V and 2 bases for J; bases not matched to a gene: 5. Looked up from germline, CDR1 is SGDLS and CDR2 is YYNGEE. CDR3 residues: CASSVDLAAPYEQYF. CDR3 DNA sequence: TGTGCCAGCAGCGTAGACCTAGCGGCCCCCTACGAGCAGTACTTC. Variable domain in full (rest from reference TRBV9 and TRBJ2-7): DSGVTQTPKHLITATGQRVTLRCSPRSGDLSVYWYQQSLDQGLQFLIQYYNGEERAKGNILERFSAQQFPDLHSELNLSSLELGDSALYFCASSVDLAAPYEQYFGPGTRLTVT.

V is TRBV28 and J is TRBJ2-3; 8 bases agree with TRBD1. Germline CDR1 is MDHEN and CDR2 is SYDVKM. There are 16 residues in the CDR3. V was pared by 3 bases and J by 1 base, with 6 bases of the junction left unmatched. CDR3 nucleotides: TGTGCCAGCAGTTTTGGGGCGGGACAGGGCACAGATACGCAGTATTTT. It encodes CASSFGAGQGTDTQYF.

This clone was counted between two and nine times. The gene calls are TRBV6-5 and TRBJ2-7, with D possibly matching TRBD1 (6 bases). Germline loops: CDR1 MNHEY, CDR2 SVGAGI. The CDR3 length is 13 residues. V lost 2 bases and J 3 bases, leaving 8 bases between the germline ends. The CDR3 loop reads CASSYGTYYEQYF. In DNA form, the CDR3 reads TGTGCCAGCAGTTACGGGACATACTACGAGCAGTACTTC.

The table lists this clone with a count of one. The gene calls are TRBV27 and TRBJ2-5; 13 bases agree with TRBD2. Trimming took 6 bases from V and 5 from J; bases not matched to a gene: 6. Germline V CDR1 and CDR2: MNHEY, SMNVEV (reference sequence). This CDR3 contains 15 residues. The CDR3 nucleotides read TGTGCCAGCAGATCGGAGGGACTAGCGGGGGAGACCCAGTACTTC. This translates into CASRSEGLAGETQYF.

This clone was seen once. The V and J genes are TRBV28 and TRBJ2-7; D not certain. Germline V gene lookup returns CDR1 MDHEN and CDR2 SYDVKM. This CDR3 has 13 amino acids. Trimming pared 5 bases from V and 5 bases from J, leaving 13 bases between. The CDR3 DNA follows: TGTGCCAGCAGTACCGCGACAAGGCACGAGCAGTACTTC. Its translation is CASSTATRHEQYF.

This sequence joins TRBV10-3 and TRBJ2-5, with TRBD2 matching 12 bases. The CDR3 spans 17 residues. With 7 bases clipped from V and 5 bases from J, the junction kept 14 bases outside the gene matches. The germline V gene encodes CDR1 ENHRY and CDR2 SYGVKD. For the CDR3, the DNA is TGTGCCATCACCCTTGGACTAGCGGGGCCAAAGGGGGAGACCCAGTACTTC. This sequence encodes CAITLGLAGPKGETQYF.